The 18 T cell receptor beta chains listed next were all sequenced from one sample in a study of regulatory T cells in long-lasting Graves disease. To make TCR beta libraries, researchers used iRepertoire HTBI primers and Arm-PCR of CDR3 regions. TCRdb independently ran MiXCR on the multiplex PCR reads; one entry per CDR3 protein. The sample shows about 310,000 distinct CDR3 sequences, 15% to 20% of them seen only once. Time point reported: newly diagnosed GD, antithyroid drugs for less than 3 months. Researchers made the TCR library from RNA that was extracted from PBMCs. Sequenced material: peripheral blood mononuclear cells (PBMCs), taken at new diagnosis, from a patient treated with antithyroid drugs. The origin of the receptors is a female donor with Graves disease.

With respect to this clonotype: Only one base separates this from a far larger clonotype, so it likely reflects a read error. This chain links TRBV12-3 or TRBV12-4 with TRBJ2-1; 9 bases are shared with TRBD2. J gave up 10 bases and V 7 bases, and 8 bases lay outside the gene matches. The CDR3 sequence is 13 residues long. CDR3 in amino acids: CASTHSGSYEQFF. Written as DNA, the CDR3 is TGTGCCAGCACCCATAGCGGGAGCTACGAGCAGTTCTTC.

The table lists this clonotype with many counts. The V call is TRBV29-1, the J call TRBJ1-5, with D hard to call. V lost 7 bases, J lost 6 bases, and 28 bases lay in between. The CDR3 is 17 residues long. The germline gives CDR1 SQVTM, CDR2 ANQGSEA. CDR3 DNA: TGCAGCGCCATTGTGTCGAATGGTTATGGAGTCTTTCAGCCCCAGCATTTT. It translates to CSAIVSNGYGVFQPQHF.

Details on this clonotype: Mismatch with germline at one junction end may stem from a read error. The V call is TRBV5-1, the J call TRBJ1-2; possible D gene TRBD1, 6 bases. Germline V gene data show CDR1 as SGHRS and CDR2 as YFSETQ. This CDR3 contains 13 residues. CDR3 sequence: CASSSGQHYGYTF. CDR3 nucleotides: TGTGCCAGCAGCTCCGGACAGCACTATGGCTACACCTTC.

This clonotype was found many times. The chain couples TRBV27 to TRBJ2-7, with D perhaps TRBD1 (6 bases). Trimming removed 6 bases at V and 2 bases at J, with 11 bases between. The CDR3 spans 13 residues. Germline V gene sequence: CDR1 MNHEY, CDR2 SMNVEV (reference sequence). CDR3 bases: TGTGCCAGCAGAGTGACAGGCACCTACGAGCAGTACTTC. This encodes CASRVTGTYEQYF.

This chain connects TRBV12-3 or TRBV12-4 to TRBJ2-5; D unclear. The V end lost 3 bases, the J end lost 3 bases, and 11 bases lay between the germline ends. The CDR3 consists of 14 residues. In nucleotides, the CDR3 is TGTGCCAGCAGTTTGGAGACTCGGGAAGAGACCCAGTACTTC. Amino acids: CASSLETREETQYF.

This clonotype was found many times. The chain joins TRBV28 to TRBJ2-7; no firm D call. The CDR3 has 14 residues. Trimming pared 5 bases from V and 3 bases from J, leaving 14 bases between. Looked up from germline, CDR1 is MDHEN and CDR2 is SYDVKM. The CDR3 loop reads CASSPSRANYEQYF. CDR3 DNA sequence: TGTGCCAGCAGTCCGAGCCGGGCCAACTACGAGCAGTACTTC.

In this sample, this clonotype turned up many times. The V gene is TRBV6-5, the J gene TRBJ2-1, with unresolved D. Germline loops: CDR1 MNHEY, CDR2 SVGAGI. Between the trimmed V and J ends, which lost 0 bases and 4 bases, there was a span of 7 bases. The CDR3 loop spans 14 amino acids. CDR3: CASSYSWPYNEQFF. CDR3 DNA: TGTGCCAGCAGTTACTCATGGCCGTACAATGAGCAGTTCTTC.

This clonotype has ten or more counts. J is TRBJ2-1 and V is TRBV11-3, with 13 bases matching TRBD2. V shed 5 bases and J 7 bases; nucleotides not matched to a gene: 8. Germline V lookup: CDR1 SGHNT, CDR2 YENEEA. The CDR3 has 16 residues. CDR3: CASSVLAGGFGNEQFF. CDR3 in DNA: TGTGCCAGCAGCGTACTAGCGGGAGGGTTCGGTAATGAGCAGTTCTTC.

This clonotype appeared many times. The chain carries TRBV27 and TRBJ2-1, with a tentative D call TRBD2 (5 bases). V lost 6 bases and J lost 0, with 12 bases in between. The CDR3 runs to 15 residues. The germline V gene has CDR1 MNHEY and CDR2 SMNVEV (reference sequence). The CDR3 region is CASRAGLSSYNEQFF. The CDR3 DNA reads as TGTGCCAGCAGGGCGGGCCTTTCCTCCTACAATGAGCAGTTCTTC.

This clonotype was detected only a few times. The V gene is TRBV6-1, the J gene TRBJ2-1; no firm D call. This CDR3 comprises 13 residues. Germline CDR1 reads MNHNS; CDR2 reads SASEGT. V lost 8 bases to trimming and J lost 0 bases, with 8 bases between them. CDR3: CASSKSSYNEQFF. The CDR3 coding sequence is TGTGCCAGCTCCAAAAGCTCCTACAATGAGCAGTTCTTC.

This clonotype was recorded many times. The chain has TRBV10-3 and TRBJ2-5; 9 positions match TRBD2. This CDR3 is built from 15 residues. The J segment lost 5 bases and the V segment lost 4 bases, leaving 8 bases of the junction unmatched. Germline V lookup: CDR1 ENHRY, CDR2 SYGVKD. The CDR3 DNA is TGTGCCATCAGTGCCCGCGGGGGGGATTCCGAGACCCAGTACTTC. Protein product: CAISARGGDSETQYF.

The CDR3 sequence is CATSRYTTTGSYEQYF. The CDR3 DNA sequence: TGTGCCACCAGCAGATATACCACGACGGGCTCCTACGAGCAGTACTTC. V and J are TRBV15 and TRBJ2-7; no definite D call. Germline CDR1 and CDR2: LNHNV and YYDKDF (reference sequence). The CDR3 spans 16 residues. V was clipped by 2 bases and J by 0 bases, with 14 bases between them. Looking up the rest from reference TRBV15 and TRBJ2-7 gives the full variable domain: DAMVIQNPRYQVTQFGKPVTLSCSQTLNHNVMYWYQQKSSQAPKLLFHYYDKDFNNEADTPDNFQSRRPNTSFCFLDIRSPGLGDTAMYLCATSRYTTTGSYEQYFGPGTRLTVT.

This clonotype has just a few counts. The chain joins TRBV24-1 to TRBJ2-3; no reliable D call. V lost 3 bases and J 2 bases, leaving 8 bases between the germline ends. CDR1 KGHDR and CDR2 SFDVKD come from the germline V gene. The CDR3 has 14 amino acids. The CDR3 here is CATSDGTHTDTQYF. The CDR3 nucleotides read TGTGCCACCAGTGATGGTACTCACACAGATACGCAGTATTTT.

This clonotype was seen at least ten times. This chain joins TRBV5-6 and TRBJ2-5; the D is unclear. The V end was cut by 1 base, the J end by 0 bases, with 13 bases between. The CDR3 runs to 16 residues. Germline V gives CDR1 SGHDT, CDR2 YYEEEE. The CDR3 nucleotides read TGTGCCAGCAGCTTGTGGAGCAGGACGGACCAAGAGACCCAGTACTTC. Encoded protein: CASSLWSRTDQETQYF.

This clonotype was observed many times. The chain links TRBV20-1 to TRBJ1-3; no definite D call. Germline CDR1 is DFQATT and CDR2 is SNEGSKA (reference sequence). The CDR3 is made up of 13 amino acids. Trimming left V 3 bases short and J 0 bases short, with 6 bases between. The CDR3 loop reads CSARRDSGNTIYF. The CDR3 DNA reads TGCAGTGCTAGGAGGGACTCTGGAAACACCATATATTTT.

This clonotype was seen at least ten times. The chain carries TRBV6-5 and TRBJ2-7, with D maybe TRBD1 (5 bases). V dropped 0 bases and J dropped 4 bases, with 7 bases sitting between them. The CDR3 is made up of 13 amino acids. Germline-derived CDR1 and CDR2 are MNHEY and SVGAGI. The CDR3 spells CASSYSRGYEQYF. In DNA, the CDR3 is TGTGCCAGCAGTTACTCTAGGGGTTACGAGCAGTACTTC.

This clonotype was counted at least ten times. V usage is TRBV12-3 or TRBV12-4 and J usage is TRBJ1-2, with TRBD1 matching over 7 bases. Unmatched junction bases numbered 8, after V lost 5 bases and J lost 2 bases. The CDR3 extends over 15 amino acids. As DNA, the CDR3 is TGTGCCAGCAGTCCCCACAGGGGCGAAAACTATGGCTACACCTTC. It translates to CASSPHRGENYGYTF.

In its sample, this clonotype was seen many times. J is TRBJ1-5 and V is TRBV28; D gene uncertain. V was pared by 2 bases and J by 4 bases, with 12 bases between. In germline, CDR1 is MDHEN, CDR2 SYDVKM. The CDR3 extends over 15 amino acids. CDR3 coding DNA: TGTGCCAGCAGTTTAATTCAAGGAGCTAATCAGCCCCAGCATTTT. It is translated as CASSLIQGANQPQHF.